The source of this TCR beta chain is a study of control samples from healthy donors and cancer patients. Method: immunoSEQ multiplex PCR; TCRdb's copy keeps in-frame clones and lacks some. There are about 190,000 clones in the sample; about 91% occur only once, and over 1.5% lies in the top ten. Germline V CDR1 and CDR2: SGHNT, YYREEE (reference sequence). The CDR3 runs 19 residues. With 4 bases clipped from V and 5 bases from J, the junction kept 15 bases outside the gene matches. The chain has TRBV5-4 and TRBJ2-2, with TRBD2 matching 12 bases. The origin of this receptor is a man aged 30 to 45 in good health. Sequenced input: blood. CDR3 sequence: CASSPRASGGAGETGELFF. As DNA, the CDR3 is TGTGCCAGCAGCCCACGGGCTAGCGGGGGGGCCGGGGAGACCGGGGAGCTGTTTTTT.